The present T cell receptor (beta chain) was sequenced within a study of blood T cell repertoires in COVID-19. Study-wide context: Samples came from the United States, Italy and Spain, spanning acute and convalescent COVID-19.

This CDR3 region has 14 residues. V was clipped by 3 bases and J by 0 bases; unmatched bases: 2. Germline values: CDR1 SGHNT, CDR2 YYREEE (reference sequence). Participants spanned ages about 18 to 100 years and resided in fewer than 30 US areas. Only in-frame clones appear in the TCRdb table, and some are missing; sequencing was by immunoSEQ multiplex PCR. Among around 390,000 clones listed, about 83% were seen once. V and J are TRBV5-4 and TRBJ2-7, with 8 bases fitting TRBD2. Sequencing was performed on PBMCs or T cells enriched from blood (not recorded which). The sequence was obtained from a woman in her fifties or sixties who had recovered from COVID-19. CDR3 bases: TGTGCCAGCAGCTCGGGAGGGGGCTCCTACGAGCAGTACTTC. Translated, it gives CASSSGGGSYEQYF.